What follows describes a single TCR beta chain. There is no known antigen for this receptor. HCMV serostatus was determined by detecting HCMV-specific IgG in serum with a commercial ELISA kit. Ficoll density gradient centrifugation was used to isolate peripheral blood mononuclear cells from blood. The sequencer listed for this sample is Illumina HiSeq 2000. TCR beta cDNA libraries were prepared using 5'RACE template switching, which introduced a universal primer site and unique molecular identifiers. cDNA synthesis was primed from the TCR beta constant segment and was followed by two successive PCR amplification steps. The paper's data handling went like this. MIGEC was used to demultiplex reads and group the reads by UMI, and MiTCR was used to assemble and quantify clonotypes. To exclude erroneous sequences, only TCR cDNA sequences supported by at least two reads were retained. Downstream repertoire analysis used the tcR package, and clonotypes were matched across fractions by CDR3 nucleotide sequence plus V segment. VDJmatch was used to annotate antigen specificity against VDJdb, with one amino acid substitution in CDR3 permitted. One entry per CDR3 protein sequence results from the TCRdb reprocessing of the reads, with DNA left out. TCRdb, not the original authors, processed these V and J calls. This sample's table carries 250,000 or so distinct CDR3 sequences. The top ten constitute around 3.9% of the sample.

CDR1 and CDR2 are read off the germline V gene as MGHDK and SYGVNS. From cysteine to phenylalanine, the CDR3 is 12 amino acids long. The record lacks a DNA sequence. The data stem from a study of T cells expressing NK-cell markers (dated by TCRdb to 2020 to 2022). Background for the entire study: Three sorted T-cell subsets (CD3+CD56+NKG2C+, CD3+CD56+NKG2C- and CD3+CD56-NKG2C+) from roughly eight donors had their TCR beta-chain repertoires profiled. Among the eight sequenced donors, only one was HCMV-seronegative, while the other seven were HCMV-seropositive. All eight donors whose samples were sequenced were randomly selected healthy volunteers, three of them men and five women. Libraries were sequenced as 2 x 150 bp reads on Illumina HiSeq 2000/2500, MiSeq or NextSeq. General study outcomes and caveats: In six donors, the dominant CD3+CD56+NKG2C+ clonotypes ranked among the top 10 CD8+ clonotypes, making up roughly 1.0-7.0% of CD8+ T cells. Those dominant clonotypes were again the most abundant among CD3+CD56-NKG2C+ cells in four donors, at roughly 25-65%. Whether the expanded NKG2C-expressing T cell clones were specific for HCMV antigens was left unclear.

This sequence uses TRBV25-1 and TRBJ1-1; TCRdb picks TRBD1, but there is no DNA to check that call. The sample was blood T cells: a sorted CD56 or NKG2C T cell subset, CD4+ or CD8+ T cells, or bulk PBMC T cells (not recorded which). This clonotype originated in a woman aged 18-69 years in good health. The CDR3 reads CASSRQGTEAFF.